Following are 8 T cell receptor beta chains from one sample sequenced in a study of T cell responses to AZD1222 COVID-19 vaccine. The protocol was immunoSEQ multiplex PCR, while the TCRdb copy is restricted to in-frame clones and leaves out a portion. The sample holds roughly 120,000 clones, 92% seen once. Source: peripheral blood, taken on day 0 of AZD1222 vaccination. All receptors come from an adult in good health.

The chain is built from TRBV4-3 and TRBJ2-5; 7 nucleotides agree with TRBD2. The CDR3 length is 16 residues. The J segment lost 2 bases and the V segment lost 6 bases, leaving 12 bases of the junction unmatched. The germline V gene has CDR1 LGHNA and CDR2 YSLEER. The CDR3 nucleotides are TGCGCCAGCAGTCGCTGGGGGGGAGGGCGTCAAGAGACCCAGTACTTC. This gives the protein CASSRWGGGRQETQYF.

V is TRBV5-4 and J is TRBJ2-3; 7 nucleotides match TRBD1. CDR1 SGHNT and CDR2 YYREEE come from the germline V gene (reference sequence). J lost 1 base, V lost 4 bases, and 3 bases had no gene match. The CDR3 length is 14 residues. CDR3 in amino acids: CASSTGQGTDTQYF. In DNA form, the CDR3 reads TGTGCCAGCAGCACCGGACAGGGCACAGATACGCAGTATTTT.

The J gene is TRBJ1-2, the V gene TRBV5-4; D gene ambiguous. V was pared by 1 base and J by 6 bases, with 7 bases between. Germline V lookup: CDR1 SGHNT, CDR2 YYREEE (reference sequence). This CDR3 comprises 12 residues. This chain's CDR3 is CASSLWDDGYTF. CDR3 coding DNA: TGTGCCAGCAGCTTGTGGGATGATGGCTACACCTTC.

The rearrangement links TRBV10-3 to TRBJ1-4, with TRBD1 matching 7 bases. From germline, CDR1 is ENHRY and CDR2 SYGVKD. With V trimmed by 9 bases and J by 2 bases, 3 bases remained unmatched. This CDR3 has 13 residues. As DNA, the CDR3 is TGTGCCATTTCAGGGGGTACTAATGAAAAACTGTTTTTT. Amino acid sequence: CAISGGTNEKLFF.

This chain joins TRBV6-5 and TRBJ1-1; D call uncertain. Per germline, CDR1 MNHEY and CDR2 SVGAGI. Trimming took off 7 bases at V and 4 bases at J, with 10 bases between the two ends. The CDR3 is 12 residues long. The CDR3 nucleotides are TGTGCCAGCACCAACCCAGGCACTGAAGCTTTCTTT. This sequence encodes CASTNPGTEAFF.

V gene TRBV2 combines with J gene TRBJ2-5; D perhaps matches TRBD1 (5 bases). The germline V and J ends were trimmed by 10 bases and 0 bases, with 15 bases remaining between them. Germline CDR1 reads SNHLY; CDR2 reads FYNNEI. CDR3 length: 14 amino acids. CDR3 sequence: CATRPLRDQETQYF. The CDR3 DNA reads as TGTGCCACCCGGCCCCTCAGGGACCAAGAGACCCAGTACTTC.

The genes are TRBV19 and TRBJ2-6; D remains ambiguous. The CDR3 contains 15 residues. Germline CDR1 and CDR2: LNHDA and SQIVND (reference sequence). V lost 3 bases, J lost 0 bases, and 6 bases lay in between. This CDR3 is CASSMGNSGANVLTF. The CDR3 DNA sequence: TGTGCCAGTAGTATGGGTAACTCTGGGGCCAACGTCCTGACTTTC.

The chain carries TRBV7-9 and TRBJ2-1; 10 nucleotides align to TRBD1. The junction had 7 bases not matched to a gene; V was cut back by 2 bases and J by 0 bases. The CDR3 runs to 18 residues. In germline, CDR1 is SEHNR, CDR2 FQNEAQ (reference sequence). CDR3: CASSLTWTGGSSYNEQFF. CDR3 DNA sequence: TGTGCCAGCAGCTTAACTTGGACAGGGGGGAGCTCCTACAATGAGCAGTTCTTC. The full variable domain, rest sourced from reference TRBV7-9 and TRBJ2-1, is DTGVSQNPRHKITKRGQNVTFRCDPISEHNRLYWYRQTLGQGPEFLTYFQNEAQLEKSRLLSDRFSAERPKGSFSTLEIQRTEQGDSAMYLCASSLTWTGGSSYNEQFFGPGTRLTVL.